This T cell receptor (beta chain) was recovered during a study of blood T cell repertoires in COVID-19. The assay was immunoSEQ multiplex PCR, and TCRdb's table has in-frame clones only and misses some. The sample lists about 380,000 clones, 88% occurring once. Regarding this clone: The same CDR3 also results from other DNA sequences found in this sample.

After removal of 5 bases from V and 7 bases from J, the junction contained 5 bases not matched to a gene. Germline lookup yields CDR1 MNHEY and CDR2 SMNVEV (reference sequence). The CDR3 consists of 13 residues. The TCR sequence derives from a woman aged 18 to 35 who had recovered from COVID-19. The sequencing sample was made of PBMCs or T cells enriched from blood (not recorded which). The V and J genes are TRBV27 and TRBJ1-2, with 9 nucleotides matching TRBD1. Written as DNA, the CDR3 is TGTGCCAGCAGTAGCACAGGGGGCGGTGGCTACACCTTC. Amino acids: CASSSTGGGGYTF.